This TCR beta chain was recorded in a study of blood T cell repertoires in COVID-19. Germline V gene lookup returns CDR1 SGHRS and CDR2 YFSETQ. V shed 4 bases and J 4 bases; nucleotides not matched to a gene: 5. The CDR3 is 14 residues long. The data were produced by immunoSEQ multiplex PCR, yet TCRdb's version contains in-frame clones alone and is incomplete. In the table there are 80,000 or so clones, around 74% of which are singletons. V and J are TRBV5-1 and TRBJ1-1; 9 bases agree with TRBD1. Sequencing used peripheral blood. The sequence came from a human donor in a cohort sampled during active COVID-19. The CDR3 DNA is TGCGCCAGCAGCATTTCGACAGGGGGCACTGAAGCTTTCTTT. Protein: CASSISTGGTEAFF.